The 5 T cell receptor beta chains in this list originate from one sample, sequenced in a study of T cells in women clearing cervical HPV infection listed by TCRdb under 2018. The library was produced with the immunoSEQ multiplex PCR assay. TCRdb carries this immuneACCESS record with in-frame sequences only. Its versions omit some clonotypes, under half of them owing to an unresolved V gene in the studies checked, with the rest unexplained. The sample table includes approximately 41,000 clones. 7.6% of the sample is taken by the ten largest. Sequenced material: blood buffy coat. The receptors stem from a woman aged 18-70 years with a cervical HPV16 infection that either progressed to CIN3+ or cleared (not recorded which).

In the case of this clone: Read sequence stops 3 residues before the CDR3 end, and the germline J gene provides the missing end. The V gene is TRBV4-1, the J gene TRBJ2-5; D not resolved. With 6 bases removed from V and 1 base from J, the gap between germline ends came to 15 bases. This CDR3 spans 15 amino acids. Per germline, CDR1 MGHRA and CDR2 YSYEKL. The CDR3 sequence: CASRRVGAVQETQYF. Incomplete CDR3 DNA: TGCGCCAGCAGAAGGGTAGGCGCAGTCCAAGAGACC.

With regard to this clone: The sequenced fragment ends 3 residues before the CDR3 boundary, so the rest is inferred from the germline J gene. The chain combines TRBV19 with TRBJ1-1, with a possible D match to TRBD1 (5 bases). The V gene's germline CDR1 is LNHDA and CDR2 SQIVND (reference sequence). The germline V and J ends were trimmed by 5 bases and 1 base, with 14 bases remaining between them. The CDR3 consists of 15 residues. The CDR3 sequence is CASSLPGQTNTEAFF. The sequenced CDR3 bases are TGTGCCAGTAGTCTCCCTGGACAAACGAACACTGAA.

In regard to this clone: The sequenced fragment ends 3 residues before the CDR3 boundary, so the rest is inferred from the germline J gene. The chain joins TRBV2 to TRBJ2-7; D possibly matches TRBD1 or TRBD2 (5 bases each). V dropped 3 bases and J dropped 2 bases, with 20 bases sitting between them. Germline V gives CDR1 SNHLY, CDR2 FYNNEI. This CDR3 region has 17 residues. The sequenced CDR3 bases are TGTGCCAGCAGTGATCCTGAGGGCGCAGGGTTAACCTACGAG. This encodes CASSDPEGAGLTYE. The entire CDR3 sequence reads CASSDPEGAGLTYEQYF.

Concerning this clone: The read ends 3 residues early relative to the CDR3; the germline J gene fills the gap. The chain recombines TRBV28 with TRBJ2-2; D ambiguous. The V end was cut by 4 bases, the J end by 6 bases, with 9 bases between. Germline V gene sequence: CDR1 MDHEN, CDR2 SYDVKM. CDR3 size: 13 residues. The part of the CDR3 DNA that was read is TGTGCCAGCAGTTACTACAATGCCGGGGAG. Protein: CASSYYNAGE. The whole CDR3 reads CASSYYNAGELFF.

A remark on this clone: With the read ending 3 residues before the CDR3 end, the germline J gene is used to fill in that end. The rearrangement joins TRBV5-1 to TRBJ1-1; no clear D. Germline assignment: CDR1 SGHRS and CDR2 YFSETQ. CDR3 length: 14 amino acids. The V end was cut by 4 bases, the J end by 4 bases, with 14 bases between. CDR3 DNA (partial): TGCGCCAGCAGCCCGGGTGTCAGTAGCACTGAA. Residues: CASSPGVSSTE. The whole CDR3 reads CASSPGVSSTEAFF.